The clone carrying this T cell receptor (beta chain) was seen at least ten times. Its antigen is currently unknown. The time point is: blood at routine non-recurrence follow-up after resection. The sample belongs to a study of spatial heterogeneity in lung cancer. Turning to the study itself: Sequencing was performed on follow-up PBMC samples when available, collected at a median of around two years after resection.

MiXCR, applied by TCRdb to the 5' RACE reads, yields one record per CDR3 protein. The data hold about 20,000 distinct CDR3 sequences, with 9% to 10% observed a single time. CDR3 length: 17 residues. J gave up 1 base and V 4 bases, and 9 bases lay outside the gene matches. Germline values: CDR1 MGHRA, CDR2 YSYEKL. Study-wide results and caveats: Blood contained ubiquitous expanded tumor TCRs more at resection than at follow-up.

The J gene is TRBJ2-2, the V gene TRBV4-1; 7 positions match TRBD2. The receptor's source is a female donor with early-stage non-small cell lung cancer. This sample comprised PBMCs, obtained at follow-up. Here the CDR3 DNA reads TGCGCCAGCAGCCCAGGAGGCCGCGGGAGGAACACCGGGGAGCTGTTTTTT. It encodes CASSPGGRGRNTGELFF.